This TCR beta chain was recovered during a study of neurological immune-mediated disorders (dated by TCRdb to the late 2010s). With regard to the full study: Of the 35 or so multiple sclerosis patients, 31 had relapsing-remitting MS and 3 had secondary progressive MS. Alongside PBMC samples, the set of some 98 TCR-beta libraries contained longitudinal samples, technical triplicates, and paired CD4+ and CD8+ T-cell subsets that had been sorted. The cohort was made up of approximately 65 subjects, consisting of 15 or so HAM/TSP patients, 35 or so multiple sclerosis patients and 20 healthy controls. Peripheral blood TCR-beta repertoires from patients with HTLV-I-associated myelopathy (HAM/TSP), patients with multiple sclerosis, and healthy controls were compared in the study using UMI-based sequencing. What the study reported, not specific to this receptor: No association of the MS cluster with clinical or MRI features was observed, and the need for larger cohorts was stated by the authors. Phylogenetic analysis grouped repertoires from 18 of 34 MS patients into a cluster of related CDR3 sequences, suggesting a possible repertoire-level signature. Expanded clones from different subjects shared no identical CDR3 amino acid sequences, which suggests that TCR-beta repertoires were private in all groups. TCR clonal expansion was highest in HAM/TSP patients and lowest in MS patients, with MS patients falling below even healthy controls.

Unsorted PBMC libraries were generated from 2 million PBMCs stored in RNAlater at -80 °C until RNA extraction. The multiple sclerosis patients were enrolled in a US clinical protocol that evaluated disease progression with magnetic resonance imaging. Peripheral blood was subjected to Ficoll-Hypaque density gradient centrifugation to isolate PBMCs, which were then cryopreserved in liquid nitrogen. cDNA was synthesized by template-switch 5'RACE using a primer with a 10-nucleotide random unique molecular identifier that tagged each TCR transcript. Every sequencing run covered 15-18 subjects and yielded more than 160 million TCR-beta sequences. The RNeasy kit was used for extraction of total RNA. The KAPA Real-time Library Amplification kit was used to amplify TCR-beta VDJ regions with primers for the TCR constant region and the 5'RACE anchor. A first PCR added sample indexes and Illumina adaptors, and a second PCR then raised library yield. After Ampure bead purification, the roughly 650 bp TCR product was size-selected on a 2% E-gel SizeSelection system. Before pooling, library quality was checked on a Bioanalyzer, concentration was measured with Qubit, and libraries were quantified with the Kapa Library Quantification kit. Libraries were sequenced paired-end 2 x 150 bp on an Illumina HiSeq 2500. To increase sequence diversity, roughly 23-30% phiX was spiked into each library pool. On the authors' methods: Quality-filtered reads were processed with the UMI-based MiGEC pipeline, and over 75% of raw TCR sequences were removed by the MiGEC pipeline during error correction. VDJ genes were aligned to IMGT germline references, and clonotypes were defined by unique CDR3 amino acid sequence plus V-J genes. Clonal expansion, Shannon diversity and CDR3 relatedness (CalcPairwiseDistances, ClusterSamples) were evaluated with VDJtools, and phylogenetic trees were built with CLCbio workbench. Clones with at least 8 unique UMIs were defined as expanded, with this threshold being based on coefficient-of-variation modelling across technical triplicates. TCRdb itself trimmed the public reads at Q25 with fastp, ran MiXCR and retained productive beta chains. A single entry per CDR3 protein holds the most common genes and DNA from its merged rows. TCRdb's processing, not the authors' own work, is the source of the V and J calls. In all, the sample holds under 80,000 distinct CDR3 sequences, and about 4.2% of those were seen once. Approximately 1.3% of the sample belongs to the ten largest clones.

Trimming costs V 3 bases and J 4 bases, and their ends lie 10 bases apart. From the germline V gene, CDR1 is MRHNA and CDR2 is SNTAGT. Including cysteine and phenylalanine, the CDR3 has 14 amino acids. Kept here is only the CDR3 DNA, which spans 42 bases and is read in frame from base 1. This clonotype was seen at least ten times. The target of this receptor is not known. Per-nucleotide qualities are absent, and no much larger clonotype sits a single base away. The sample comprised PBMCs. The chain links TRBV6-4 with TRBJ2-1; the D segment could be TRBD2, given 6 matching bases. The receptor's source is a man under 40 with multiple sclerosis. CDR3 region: CASSEGGDYNEQFF. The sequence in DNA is TGTGCCAGCAGTGAGGGCGGGGATTACAATGAGCAGTTCTTC.